Below, one T cell receptor beta chain is given with its context. Its antigen is currently unknown. This specimen comes from a study of T cell responses to AZD1222 COVID-19 vaccine. Study-level results: Spike-specific TCRs gained breadth and depth after people received two AZD1222 doses. A mostly white British donor set with more females was recruited, and clonal diversity was possibly underestimated.

TCRdb keeps only in-frame clones here, not all; method: immunoSEQ multiplex PCR. The data show some 120,000 clones, about nine tenths seen once. This sample comprised peripheral blood, obtained on day 0 of AZD1222 vaccination. The source of this sequence is an adult in good health.

The CDR3 DNA reads TGCGCCAGCAGCCAACGTACAGGGGAATCGGCTTTCTTT. This translates into CASSQRTGESAFF. V gene TRBV4-1 combines with J gene TRBJ1-1; TRBD1 matches at 7 bases. This CDR3 spans 13 amino acids. The trim removed 2 bases at V and 11 bases at J, leaving 8 bases unmatched. CDR1 and CDR2 (germline): MGHRA, YSYEKL.